The sequence of this T cell receptor (beta chain) was determined in a study of shared clonotypes between healthy human individuals. On the study more broadly: The study drew on two women and a few men aged 18 to 49 as donors.

This CDR3 is built from 14 residues. V lost 3 bases to trimming and J lost 4 bases, with 9 bases between them. Germline CDR1 and CDR2: KGHSH and LQKENI. Regarding the study as a whole: Sharing across four donors was highest in naive CD4 (about 5%) and lowest in memory CD8 (0.4%).

About 200 ng DNA, 30,000 or so T cell genomes, went into each sorted-subset replicate PCR. The data were produced by immunoSEQ multiplex PCR, yet TCRdb's version contains in-frame clones alone and is incomplete. The table records just over 2,000,000 clones, roughly 95% of them present only once. To note about this clone: Antigen unknown.

Researchers partitioned CD4+ cells into CD45RA+ naive and CD45RA-negative memory subsets. The sample taken for sequencing was naive CD4+ T cells sorted from blood. Subset noted: CD45RA+ positively selected. The sequence was obtained from a man aged 18 to 35 in good health. The chain is built from TRBV18 and TRBJ2-2; the D gene is possibly TRBD1 (6 bases). CDR3 residues: CASSPQDSTGELFF. CDR3 DNA sequence: TGTGCCAGCTCACCGCAGGACAGCACCGGGGAGCTGTTTTTT.